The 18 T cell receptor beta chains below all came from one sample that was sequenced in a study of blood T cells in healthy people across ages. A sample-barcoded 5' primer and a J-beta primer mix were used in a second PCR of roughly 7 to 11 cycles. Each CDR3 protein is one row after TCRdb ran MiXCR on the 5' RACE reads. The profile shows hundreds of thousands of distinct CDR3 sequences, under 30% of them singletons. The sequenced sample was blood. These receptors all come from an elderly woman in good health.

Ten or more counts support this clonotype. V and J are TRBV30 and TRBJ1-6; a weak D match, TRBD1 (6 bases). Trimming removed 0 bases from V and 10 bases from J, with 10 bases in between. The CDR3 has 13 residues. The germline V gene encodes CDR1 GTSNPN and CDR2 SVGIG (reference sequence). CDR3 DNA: TGTGCCTGGAGTGTCAGGGGAGAATCACCCCTCCACTTT. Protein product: CAWSVRGESPLHF.

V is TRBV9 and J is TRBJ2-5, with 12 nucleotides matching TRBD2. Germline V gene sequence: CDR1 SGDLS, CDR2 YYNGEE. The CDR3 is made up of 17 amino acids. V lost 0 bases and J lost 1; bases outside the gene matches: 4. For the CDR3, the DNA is TGTGCCAGCAGCGTAGCTACGGGACTAGCGGGCCAAGAGACCCAGTACTTC. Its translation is CASSVATGLAGQETQYF.

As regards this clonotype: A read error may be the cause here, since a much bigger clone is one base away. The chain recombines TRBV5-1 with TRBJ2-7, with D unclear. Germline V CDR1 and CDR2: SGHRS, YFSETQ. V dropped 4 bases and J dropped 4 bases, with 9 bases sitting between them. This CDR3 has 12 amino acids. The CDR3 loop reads CASSAEKYEQYV. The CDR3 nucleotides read TGCGCCAGCAGCGCCGAAAAATACGAGCAGTACGTC.

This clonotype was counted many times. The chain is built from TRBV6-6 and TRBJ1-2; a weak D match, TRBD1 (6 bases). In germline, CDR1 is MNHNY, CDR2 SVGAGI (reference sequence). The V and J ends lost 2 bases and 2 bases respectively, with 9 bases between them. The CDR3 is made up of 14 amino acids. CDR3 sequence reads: CASSYGDTNYGYTF. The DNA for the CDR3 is TGTGCCAGCAGTTACGGGGACACCAACTATGGCTACACCTTC.

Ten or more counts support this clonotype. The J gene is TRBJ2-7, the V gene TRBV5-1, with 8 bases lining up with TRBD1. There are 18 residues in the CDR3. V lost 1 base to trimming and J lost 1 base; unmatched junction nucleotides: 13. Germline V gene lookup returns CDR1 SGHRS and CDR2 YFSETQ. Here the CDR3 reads CASSLIRAGTGPSYEQYF. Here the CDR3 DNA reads TGCGCCAGCAGCTTGATCCGGGCGGGGACAGGTCCATCCTACGAGCAGTACTTC.

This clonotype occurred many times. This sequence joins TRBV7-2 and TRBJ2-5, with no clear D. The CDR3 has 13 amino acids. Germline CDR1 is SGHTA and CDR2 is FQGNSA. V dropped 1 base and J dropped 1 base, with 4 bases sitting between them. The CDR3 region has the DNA TGTGCCAGCAGCTTAGTTTCCCAAGAGACCCAGTACTTC. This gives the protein CASSLVSQETQYF.

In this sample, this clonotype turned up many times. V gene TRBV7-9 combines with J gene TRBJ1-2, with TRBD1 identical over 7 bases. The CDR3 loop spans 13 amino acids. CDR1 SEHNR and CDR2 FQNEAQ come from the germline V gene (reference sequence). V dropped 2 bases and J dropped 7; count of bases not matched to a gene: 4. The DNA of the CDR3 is TGTGCCAGCAGCTTACGGGACAGTAGTGGCTACACCTTC. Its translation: CASSLRDSSGYTF.

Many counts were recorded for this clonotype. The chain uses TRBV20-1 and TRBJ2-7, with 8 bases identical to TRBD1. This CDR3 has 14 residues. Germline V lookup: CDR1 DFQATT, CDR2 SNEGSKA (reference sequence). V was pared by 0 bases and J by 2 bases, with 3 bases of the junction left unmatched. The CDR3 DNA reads TGCAGTGCTAGAGATTCGACAGGGGCCTACGAGCAGTACTTC. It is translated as CSARDSTGAYEQYF.

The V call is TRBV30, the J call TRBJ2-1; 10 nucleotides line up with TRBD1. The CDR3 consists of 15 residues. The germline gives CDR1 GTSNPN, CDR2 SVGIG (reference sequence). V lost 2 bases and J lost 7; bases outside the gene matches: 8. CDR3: CAWSTKRTGGNEQFF. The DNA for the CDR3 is TGTGCCTGGAGTACTAAAAGGACAGGGGGAAATGAGCAGTTCTTC. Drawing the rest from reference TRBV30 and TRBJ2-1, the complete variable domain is SQTIHQWPATLVQPVGSPLSLECTVEGTSNPNLYWYRQAAGRGLQLLFYSVGIGQISSEVPQNLSASRPQDRQFILSSKKLLLSDSGFYLCAWSTKRTGGNEQFFGPGTRLTVL.

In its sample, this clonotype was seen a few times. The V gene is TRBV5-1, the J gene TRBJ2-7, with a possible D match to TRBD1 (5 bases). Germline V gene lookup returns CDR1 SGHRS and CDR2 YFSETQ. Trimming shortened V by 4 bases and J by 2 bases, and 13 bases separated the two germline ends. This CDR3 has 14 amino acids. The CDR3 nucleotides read TGCGCCAGCAGCCCACTCAGGGTTACCTACGAGCAGTACTTC. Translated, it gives CASSPLRVTYEQYF.

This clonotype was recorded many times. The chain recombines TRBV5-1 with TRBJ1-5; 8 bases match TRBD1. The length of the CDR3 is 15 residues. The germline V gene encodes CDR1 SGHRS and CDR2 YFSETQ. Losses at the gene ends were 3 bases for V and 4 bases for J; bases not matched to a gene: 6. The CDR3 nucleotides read TGCGCCAGCAGCTCTGGACAGGGAGATAATCAGCCCCAGCATTTT. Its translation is CASSSGQGDNQPQHF.

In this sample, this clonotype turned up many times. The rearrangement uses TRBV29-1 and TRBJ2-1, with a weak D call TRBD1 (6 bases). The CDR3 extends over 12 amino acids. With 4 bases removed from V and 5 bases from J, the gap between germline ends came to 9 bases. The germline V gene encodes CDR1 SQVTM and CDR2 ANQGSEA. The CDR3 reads CSVGQVNNEQFF. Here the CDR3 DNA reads TGCAGCGTTGGACAGGTAAACAATGAGCAGTTCTTC.

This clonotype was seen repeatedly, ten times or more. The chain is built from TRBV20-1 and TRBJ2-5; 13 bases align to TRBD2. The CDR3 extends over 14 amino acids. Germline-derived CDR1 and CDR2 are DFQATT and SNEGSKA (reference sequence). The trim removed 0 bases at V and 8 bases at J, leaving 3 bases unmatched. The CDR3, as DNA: TGCAGTGCTAGAGATCGGACTAGCGGGGGTACCCAGTACTTC. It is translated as CSARDRTSGGTQYF.

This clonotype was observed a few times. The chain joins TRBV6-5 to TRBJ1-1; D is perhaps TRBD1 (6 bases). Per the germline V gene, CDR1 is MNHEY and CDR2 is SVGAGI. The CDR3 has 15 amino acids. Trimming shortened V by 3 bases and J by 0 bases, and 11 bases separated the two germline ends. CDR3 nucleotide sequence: TGTGCCAGCAGTTATGCCAGGGGTATGAACACTGAAGCTTTCTTT. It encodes CASSYARGMNTEAFF.

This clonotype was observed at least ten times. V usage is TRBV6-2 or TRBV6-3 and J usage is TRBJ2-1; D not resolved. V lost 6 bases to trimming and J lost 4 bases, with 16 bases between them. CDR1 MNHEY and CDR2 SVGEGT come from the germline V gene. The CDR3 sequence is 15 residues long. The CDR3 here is CASSRPEARYNEQFF. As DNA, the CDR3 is TGTGCCAGCAGCCGGCCAGAAGCCCGTTACAATGAGCAGTTCTTC.

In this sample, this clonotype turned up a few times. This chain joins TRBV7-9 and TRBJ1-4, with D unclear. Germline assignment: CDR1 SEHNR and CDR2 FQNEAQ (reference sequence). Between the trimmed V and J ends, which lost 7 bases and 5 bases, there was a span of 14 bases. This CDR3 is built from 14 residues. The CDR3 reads CASIRAQSNEKLFF. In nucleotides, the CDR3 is TGTGCCAGCATCCGGGCCCAGTCCAATGAAAAACTGTTTTTT.

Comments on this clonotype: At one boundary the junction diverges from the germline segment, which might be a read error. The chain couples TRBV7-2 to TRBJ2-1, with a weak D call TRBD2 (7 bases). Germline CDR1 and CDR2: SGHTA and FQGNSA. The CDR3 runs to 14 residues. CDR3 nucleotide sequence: TGTGCCAGCAGCGGGGGGGGCTCCAACAATGAGCAGTTCTTC. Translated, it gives CASSGGGSNNEQFF.

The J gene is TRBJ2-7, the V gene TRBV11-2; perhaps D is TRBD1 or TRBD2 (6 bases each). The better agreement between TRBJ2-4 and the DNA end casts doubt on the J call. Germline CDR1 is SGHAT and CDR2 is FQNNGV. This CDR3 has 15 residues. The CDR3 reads CASRGGQPLGNIQYF. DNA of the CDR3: TGTGCCAGCAGGGGAGGACAGCCGCTGGGGAACATTCAGTACTTC.